Sequencing of this TCR beta chain was carried out in a study of CD8 T cells in ankylosing spondylitis. Broader study findings: CD8+ by phenotype, disease-linked clones were relatively rare in peripheral blood. Both synovial fluid and blood in reactive arthritis had previously been reported to carry some motif variants. Within ankylosing spondylitis blood, a TCR beta motif made up of under 10 highly homologous variants appeared to be characteristic. As reported, disease-linked clones showed significant enrichment in matched ankylosing spondylitis synovial fluid.

This clonotype was observed a few times. Antigen specificity is unknown. It was by quantitative 5'-RACE with molecular barcodes that TCR beta libraries were made. One entry per CDR3 protein results from TCRdb running MiXCR on the 5' RACE reads. This table has a few hundred thousand distinct CDR3 sequences, approximately 12% appearing once. Sequenced: blood, either unsorted or a sorted T cell fraction (not recorded which). The origin of this receptor is a male donor with ankylosing spondylitis.

The CDR3 DNA reads TGTGCCAGCAGCCGACCGGGACAGGGAGGATATGGCTACACCTTC. As protein: CASSRPGQGGYGYTF. V and J are TRBV11-2 and TRBJ1-2; 9 nucleotides line up with TRBD1. This CDR3 region has 15 residues. Germline CDR1 and CDR2: SGHAT and FQNNGV. Trimming at V came to 5 bases and at J to 5 bases, leaving 9 bases not matched to a gene.